A selection of T cell receptor beta chains follows, all from one sample in a study of radiation and T cells in renal cell carcinoma. Measured with immunoSEQ multiplex PCR; TCRdb has only the in-frame clones, and not every one. The sample comprises around 140,000 clones, roughly 90% of which are singletons, and roughly 4% rests with the top ten. Sample: blood, taken from a patient whose treatment included radiotherapy and nephrectomy. All receptors come from a woman in her 70s with renal cell carcinoma. Both conserved end residues are part of each CDR3. D genes are given only for firm matches. Size is omitted from some rows. Given values are once, few, many or a class for expanded clones.

>-|-|TRBV19|TRBJ2-7
TGTGCCAGTAGCCCTGGGTTCCGGGACGAGCAGTACTTC
CASSPGFRDEQYF
>-|TRBD1|TRBV7-9|TRBJ1-4
TGTGCCAGTGGACAGGGGACCGAAAAACTGTTTTTT
CASGQGTEKLFF
>-|TRBD2|TRBV6-5|TRBJ2-3
TGTGCCAGCAGTTACGGGGGGGGTGGTACAGATACGCAGTATTTT
CASSYGGGGTDTQYF
>-|-|TRBV7-2|TRBJ2-7
TGTGCCAGCAGCTGGACAGCTAAGGGTTACGAGCAGTACTTC
CASSWTAKGYEQYF
>once|-|TRBV19|TRBJ2-3
TGTGCCAGTAGTATAGGGAGTACAGATACGCAGTATTTT
CASSIGSTDTQYF
>-|-|TRBV6-1|TRBJ1-1
TGTGCCAGCAGGGGCGTGGCAGGGGACACTGAAGCTTTCTTT
CASRGVAGDTEAFF
>-|-|TRBV19|TRBJ1-1
TGTGCCAGTAGTATAGGCGCGGGGGCGAACACTGAAGCTTTCTTT
CASSIGAGANTEAFF
>-|-|TRBV30|TRBJ1-4
TGTGCCTGGACCCCTGGAGGGGAAAAACTGTTTTTT
CAWTPGGEKLFF
>-|TRBD1|TRBV19|TRBJ2-7
TGTGCCAGTAGTATCGGTAGGGACAGGGCCCACGAGCAGTACTTC
CASSIGRDRAHEQYF
>-|TRBD1|TRBV14|TRBJ1-6
TGTGCCAGCAGCCGTAGACGGTACGACAGGGGCAGGAATTCACCCCTCCACTTT
CASSRRRYDRGRNSPLHF
>-|TRBD2|TRBV9|TRBJ2-1
TGTGCCAGCAGCGTAGGTGGCGGGGGGGCATCCTACAATGAGCAGTTCTTC
CASSVGGGGASYNEQFF
>-|TRBD1|TRBV10-3|TRBJ1-2
TGTGCCATCACTTCGGACAGGGGTGGCCACTATGGCTACACCTTC
CAITSDRGGHYGYTF
>few|-|TRBV4-3|TRBJ1-1
TGCGCCAGCAGCCAAGCCCTTGACTGGGGCACTGAAGCTTTCTTT
CASSQALDWGTEAFF
>few|-|TRBV19|TRBJ1-5
TGTGCCAGCGGACGGGCCGGGGACAGCAATCAGCCCCAGCATTTT
CASGRAGDSNQPQHF
>-|-|TRBV7-6|TRBJ2-5
TGTGCCAGTTCGGTGGGCGGAAAGAAAGAGACCCAGTACTTC
CASSVGGKKETQYF
>-|TRBD2|TRBV7-2|TRBJ2-5
TGTGCCAGCAGCCCGGGGACTAGCGGACTCCAAGAGACCCAGTACTTC
CASSPGTSGLQETQYF
>-|TRBD2|TRBV28|TRBJ2-5
TGTGCCAGCAGAAACGCCCGCGGGACTAGCGGGGGAGACACCGAGGAGACCCAGTACTTC
CASRNARGTSGGDTEETQYF